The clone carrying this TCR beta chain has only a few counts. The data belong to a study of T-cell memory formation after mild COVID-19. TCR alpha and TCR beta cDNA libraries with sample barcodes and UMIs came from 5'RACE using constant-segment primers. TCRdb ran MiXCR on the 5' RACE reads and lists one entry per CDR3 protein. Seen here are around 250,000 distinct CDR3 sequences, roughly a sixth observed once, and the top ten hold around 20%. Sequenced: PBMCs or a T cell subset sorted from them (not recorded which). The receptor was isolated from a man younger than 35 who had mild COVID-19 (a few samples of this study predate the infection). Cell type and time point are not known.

The CDR3 here is CASSLGTGGEGEAFF. As DNA, the CDR3 is TGCGCCAGCAGCTTGGGAACAGGGGGCGAAGGTGAAGCTTTCTTT. This sequence joins TRBV5-1 and TRBJ1-1; 9 bases map to TRBD1. V trimming: 0 bases; J trimming: 7 bases; junction bases outside the gene matches: 7. Germline V gene sequence: CDR1 SGHRS, CDR2 YFSETQ. The CDR3 runs to 15 residues.